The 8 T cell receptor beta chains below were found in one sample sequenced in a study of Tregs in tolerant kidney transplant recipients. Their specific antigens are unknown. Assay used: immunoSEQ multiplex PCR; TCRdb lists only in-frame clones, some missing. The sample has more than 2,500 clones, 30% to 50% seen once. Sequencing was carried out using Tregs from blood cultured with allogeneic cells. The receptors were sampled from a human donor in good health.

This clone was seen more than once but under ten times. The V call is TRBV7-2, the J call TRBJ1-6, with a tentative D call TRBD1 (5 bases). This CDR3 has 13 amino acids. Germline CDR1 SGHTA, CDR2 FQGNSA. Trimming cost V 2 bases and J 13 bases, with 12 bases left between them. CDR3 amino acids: CASSLRQGSPLHF. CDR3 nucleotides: TGTGCCAGCAGCTTACGTCAGGGCAGCCCCCTCCACTTT.

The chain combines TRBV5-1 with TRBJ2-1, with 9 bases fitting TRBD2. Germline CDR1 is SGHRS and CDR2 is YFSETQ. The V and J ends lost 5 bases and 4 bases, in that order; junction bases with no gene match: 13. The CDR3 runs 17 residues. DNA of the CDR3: TGCGCCAGCAGTTCTGGGTGGGGGCTAGCGGGGTACAATGAGCAGTTCTTC. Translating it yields CASSSGWGLAGYNEQFF. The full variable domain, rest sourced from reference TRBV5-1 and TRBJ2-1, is KAGVTQTPRYLIKTRGQQVTLSCSPISGHRSVSWYQQTPGQGLQFLFEYFSETQRNKGNFPGRFSGRQFSNSRSEMNVSTLELGDSALYLCASSSGWGLAGYNEQFFGPGTRLTVL.

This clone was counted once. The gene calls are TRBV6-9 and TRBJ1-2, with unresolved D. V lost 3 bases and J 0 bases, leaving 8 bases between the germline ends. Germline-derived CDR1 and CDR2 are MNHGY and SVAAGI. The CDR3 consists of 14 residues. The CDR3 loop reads CASSYSAANYGYTF. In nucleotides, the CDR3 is TGTGCCAGCAGTTACTCGGCGGCTAACTATGGCTACACCTTC.

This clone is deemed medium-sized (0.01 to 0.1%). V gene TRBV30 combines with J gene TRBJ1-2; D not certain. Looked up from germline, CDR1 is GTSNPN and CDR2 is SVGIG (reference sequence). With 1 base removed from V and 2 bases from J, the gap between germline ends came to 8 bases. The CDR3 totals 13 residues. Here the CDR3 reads CAWSARGNYGYTF. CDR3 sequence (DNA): TGTGCCTGGAGTGCGCGGGGAAACTATGGCTACACCTTC.

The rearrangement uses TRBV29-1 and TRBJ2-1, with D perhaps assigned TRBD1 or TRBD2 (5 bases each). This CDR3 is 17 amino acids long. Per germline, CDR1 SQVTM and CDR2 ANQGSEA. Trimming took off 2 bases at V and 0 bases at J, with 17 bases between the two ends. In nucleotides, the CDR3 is TGCAGCGTTGAAAGAGGGGTGTTATGGAGCTCCTACAATGAGCAGTTCTTC. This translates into CSVERGVLWSSYNEQFF.

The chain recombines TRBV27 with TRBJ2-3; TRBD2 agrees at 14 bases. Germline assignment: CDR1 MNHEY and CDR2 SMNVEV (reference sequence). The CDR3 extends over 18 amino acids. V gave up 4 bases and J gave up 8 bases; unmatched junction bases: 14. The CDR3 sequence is CASSSLWTSGGPQGTQYF. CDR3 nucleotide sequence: TGTGCCAGCAGTTCGCTTTGGACTAGCGGGGGGCCCCAGGGTACGCAGTATTTT.

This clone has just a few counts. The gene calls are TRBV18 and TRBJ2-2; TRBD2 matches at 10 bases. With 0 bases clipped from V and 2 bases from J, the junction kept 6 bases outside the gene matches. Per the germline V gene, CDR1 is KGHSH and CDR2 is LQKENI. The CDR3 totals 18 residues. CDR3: CASSPPFGLAENTGELFF. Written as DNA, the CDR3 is TGTGCCAGCTCACCACCATTTGGACTAGCGGAAAACACCGGGGAGCTGTTTTTT.

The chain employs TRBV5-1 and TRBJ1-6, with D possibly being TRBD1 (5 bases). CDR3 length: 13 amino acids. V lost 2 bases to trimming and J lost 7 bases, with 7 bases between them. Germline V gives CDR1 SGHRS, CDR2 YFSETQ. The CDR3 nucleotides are TGCGCCAGCAGCTTCACAGGAAATTCACCCCTCCACTTT. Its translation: CASSFTGNSPLHF.